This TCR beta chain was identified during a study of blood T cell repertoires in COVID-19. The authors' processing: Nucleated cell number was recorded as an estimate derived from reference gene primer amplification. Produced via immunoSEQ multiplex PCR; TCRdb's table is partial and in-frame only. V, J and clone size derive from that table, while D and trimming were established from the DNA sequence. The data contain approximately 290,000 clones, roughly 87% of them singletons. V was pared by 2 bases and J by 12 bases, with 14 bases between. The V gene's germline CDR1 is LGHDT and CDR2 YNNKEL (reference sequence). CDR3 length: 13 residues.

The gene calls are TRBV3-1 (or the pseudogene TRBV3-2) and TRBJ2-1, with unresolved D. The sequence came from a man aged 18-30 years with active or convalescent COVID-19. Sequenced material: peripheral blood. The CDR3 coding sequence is TGTGCCAGCAGCCAAAAAGACTCCCCAAGGCAGTTCTTC. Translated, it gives CASSQKDSPRQFF.